These 17 T cell receptor beta chains were all obtained from the same sample, sequenced in a study of identical twins. Each CDR3 protein gets one entry after TCRdb re-called the 5' RACE reads with MiXCR. The sample lists approximately 210,000 distinct CDR3 sequences, 6.5% occurring once. This same sample was also taken into another study, of T cells expressing NK-cell markers.

Material: CD8+ T cells sorted from blood. The receptors were sampled from a woman aged 18-29 years in good health.

The CDR3 loop is CASSPRTAPTYEQYF. The CDR3 bases are TGTGCCAGCAGCCCCAGGACAGCCCCAACCTACGAGCAGTACTTC. The chain couples TRBV7-6 to TRBJ2-7, with D possibly TRBD1 on 6 matching bases. CDR3 length: 15 amino acids. V was clipped by 5 bases and J by 2 bases, with 16 bases between them. The germline V gene has CDR1 SGHVS and CDR2 FNYEAQ.

This clonotype appeared many times. J is TRBJ2-4 and V is TRBV9; the D gene is possibly TRBD2 (6 bases). CDR1 is SGDLS, CDR2 YYNGEE, per germline. The CDR3 runs to 16 residues. V was shortened by 2 bases and J by 2 bases, with 14 bases between the two germline ends. CDR3 in DNA: TGTGCCAGCAGCGTCCGGGAAGCGGGTACCAAAAACATTCAGTACTTC. This translates into CASSVREAGTKNIQYF. Based on the CDR3 plus reference TRBV9 and TRBJ2-4, the full variable domain is DSGVTQTPKHLITATGQRVTLRCSPRSGDLSVYWYQQSLDQGLQFLIQYYNGEERAKGNILERFSAQQFPDLHSELNLSSLELGDSALYFCASSVREAGTKNIQYFGAGTRLSVL.

The chain is built from TRBV3-1 and TRBJ2-5; no clear D gene. The CDR3 has 15 residues. V shed 0 bases and J shed 2 bases, with 10 bases lying between them. The germline V gene encodes CDR1 LGHDT and CDR2 YNNKEL (reference sequence). DNA for the CDR3: TGTGCCAGCAGCCAAGAGAGTTGGGTGCAAGAGACCCAGTACTTC. As protein: CASSQESWVQETQYF.

This clonotype was seen a few times. The chain carries TRBV5-1 and TRBJ1-2; no clear D gene. Trimming took 0 bases from V and 6 from J, leaving 12 bases between them. The CDR3 sequence is 14 residues long. CDR1 and CDR2 from the germline V gene are SGHRS and YFSETQ. DNA of the CDR3: TGCGCCAGCAGCTTGGGGGCGCGGGTTGATGGCTACACCTTC. This translates into CASSLGARVDGYTF.

V and J are TRBV11-2 and TRBJ2-2; no clear D. Trimming took off 1 base at V and 2 bases at J, with 8 bases between the two ends. Germline CDR1 SGHAT, CDR2 FQNNGV. The CDR3 length is 15 residues. CDR3 in DNA: TGTGCCAGCAGCTTAGCGGAGTTAAACACCGGGGAGCTGTTTTTT. Amino acid sequence: CASSLAELNTGELFF.

This clonotype has at least ten counts. The chain carries TRBV11-2 and TRBJ2-7, with D possibly being TRBD1 (7 bases). This CDR3 contains 11 residues. The germline CDR1 and CDR2 sequences are SGHAT and FQNNGV. The chain's CDR3 is CAVQGGYEQYF. In DNA form, the CDR3 reads TGTGCAGTGCAGGGGGGCTACGAGCAGTACTTC. The variable domain in full, with the rest retrieved from reference TRBV11-2 and TRBJ2-7, is EAGVAQSPRYKIIEKRQSVAFWCNPISGHATLYWYQQILGQGPKLLIQFQNNGVVDDSQLPKDRFSAERLKGVDSTLKIQPAKLEDSAVYLCAVQGGYEQYFGPGTRLTVT.

This clonotype was seen ten or more times. This chain links TRBV5-6 with TRBJ1-5; 9 nucleotides line up with TRBD1. With 4 bases clipped from V and 5 bases from J, the junction kept 10 bases outside the gene matches. The CDR3 is 16 amino acids. Germline V lookup: CDR1 SGHDT, CDR2 YYEEEE. CDR3 sequence (DNA): TGTGCCAGCAGCCCGAGGGGACAGGGACTGGATCAGCCCCAGCATTTT. Its protein product is CASSPRGQGLDQPQHF. Combining the CDR3 with reference TRBV5-6 and TRBJ1-5 gives the whole variable domain DAGVTQSPTHLIKTRGQQVTLRCSPKSGHDTVSWYQQALGQGPQFIFQYYEEEERQRGNFPDRFSGHQFPNYSSELNVNALLLGDSALYLCASSPRGQGLDQPQHFGDGTRLSIL.

Ten or more counts support this clonotype. The CDR3 nucleotides read TGTGCCAGCGGAAGACAGAACACTGAAGCTTTCTTT. This encodes CASGRQNTEAFF. The chain combines TRBV2 with TRBJ1-1, with D uncertain. Trimming shortened V by 8 bases and J by 1 base, and 8 bases separated the two germline ends. The CDR3 is made up of 12 amino acids. Germline V gene sequence: CDR1 SNHLY, CDR2 FYNNEI.

This clonotype was detected only a few times. The chain employs TRBV13 and TRBJ2-2; a weak D match, TRBD2 (6 bases). The CDR3 runs to 14 residues. V lost 4 bases to trimming and J lost 6 bases, with 12 bases between them. CDR1 is PRHDT, CDR2 FYEKMQ, per germline (reference sequence). CDR3 DNA: TGTGCCAGCAGCTCCTCTCCTAGCGCCGGGGAGCTGTTTTTT. This translates into CASSSSPSAGELFF.

This clonotype was counted many times. The CDR3 is CASGRQNEQYF. The DNA for the CDR3 is TGTGCCAGCGGTCGACAGAACGAGCAGTACTTC. The chain joins TRBV9 to TRBJ2-7; D is possibly TRBD1 (5 bases). Germline V lookup: CDR1 SGDLS, CDR2 YYNGEE. Deletions cut 7 bases from V and 5 bases from J, with 10 bases between. The CDR3 extends over 11 amino acids.

There are many counts of this clonotype. The CDR3 sequence is CASSLGRGGSYNEQFF. CDR3 DNA sequence: TGCGCCAGCAGCTTGGGTCGGGGGGGCTCCTACAATGAGCAGTTCTTC. V gene TRBV5-1 combines with J gene TRBJ2-1; 8 bases fit TRBD2. The CDR3 sequence is 16 residues long. The J segment lost 0 bases and the V segment lost 0 bases, leaving 2 bases of the junction unmatched. Germline V lookup: CDR1 SGHRS, CDR2 YFSETQ. The full variable domain, with the rest looked up from reference TRBV5-1 and TRBJ2-1, is KAGVTQTPRYLIKTRGQQVTLSCSPISGHRSVSWYQQTPGQGLQFLFEYFSETQRNKGNFPGRFSGRQFSNSRSEMNVSTLELGDSALYLCASSLGRGGSYNEQFFGPGTRLTVL.

This clonotype appeared many times. In nucleotides, the CDR3 is TGTGCCACCAGCCCAGGACTCTCGGACCTCAATGAGCAGTTCTTC. It encodes CATSPGLSDLNEQFF. The gene calls are TRBV24-1 and TRBJ2-1, with D perhaps TRBD2 (5 bases). Trimming took 7 bases from V and 6 from J, leaving 18 bases between them. This CDR3 has 15 amino acids. Germline V CDR1 and CDR2: KGHDR, SFDVKD.

The chain recombines TRBV6-6 with TRBJ2-7, with D hard to call. The CDR3 runs to 13 residues. V was cut by 6 bases and J by 0 bases, with 9 bases left in between. The germline gives CDR1 MNHNY, CDR2 SVGAGI (reference sequence). The CDR3 sequence: CASRAVPSYEQYF. The DNA for the CDR3 is TGTGCCAGCAGAGCAGTCCCCTCCTACGAGCAGTACTTC.

This clonotype has more than one count but fewer than ten. V is TRBV13 and J is TRBJ2-7; 12 bases agree with TRBD1. V was pared by 4 bases and J by 3 bases, with 7 bases of the junction left unmatched. The CDR3 has 16 amino acids. Per the germline V gene, CDR1 is PRHDT and CDR2 is FYEKMQ (reference sequence). The CDR3 sequence is CASSSAGQGAFYEQYF. CDR3 DNA sequence: TGTGCCAGCAGCTCGGCGGGACAGGGGGCGTTCTACGAGCAGTACTTC.

This clonotype was picked up many times. The chain employs TRBV29-1 and TRBJ1-2; the D is unclear. This CDR3 comprises 13 residues. Germline assignment: CDR1 SQVTM and CDR2 ANQGSEA. V gave up 2 bases and J gave up 3 bases, with 10 bases separating them. CDR3 sequence (DNA): TGCAGCGTTGAAAGGCCTTTCGACTATGGCTACACCTTC. Protein product: CSVERPFDYGYTF.

This clonotype was seen a few times. V usage is TRBV12-3 or TRBV12-4 and J usage is TRBJ2-3; 7 bases agree with TRBD2. J gave up 1 base and V 7 bases, and 11 bases lay outside the gene matches. The CDR3 has 16 amino acids. This CDR3 is CASTLGGTSGTDTQYF. The DNA for the CDR3 is TGTGCCAGCACCCTGGGGGGGACTTCGGGCACAGATACGCAGTATTTT.

In its sample, this clonotype was seen a few times. This chain uses TRBV6-1 with TRBJ2-5; 7 bases fit TRBD1. CDR1 and CDR2 (germline): MNHNS, SASEGT. The junction had 5 bases not matched to a gene; V was cut back by 7 bases and J by 3 bases. This CDR3 has 13 amino acids. The CDR3 loop reads CASTLTGEETQYF. CDR3 nucleotides: TGTGCCAGCACCCTCACAGGGGAAGAGACCCAGTACTTC.